The entry that follows covers one T cell receptor (beta chain) sequence. The target antigen is unknown. A read error is the likely source, as a far larger clone sits one nucleotide away. This specimen comes from a study of shared clonotypes between healthy human individuals. Study information: The study enrolled two women and a few men aged 18 to 49.

CDR1 and CDR2 (germline): GTSNPN, SVGIG (reference sequence). The length of the CDR3 is 15 residues. V was clipped by 5 bases and J by 0 bases, with 11 bases between them. Study-level findings and limits: Specimens sampled were limited to blood, with tissue repertoires likely differing.

Within Nashville, Tennessee resided all donors, each a Caucasian adult. Produced via immunoSEQ multiplex PCR; TCRdb's table is partial and in-frame only. The table lists about 600,000 clones, around 76% of them singletons, with around 12% in the top ten. The chain carries TRBV30 and TRBJ2-6, with D uncertain. Source material: PBMCs. The receptor comes from a woman between 40 and 55 years old in good health. Some clones in this sample may be carry-over from other donors' samples. CDR3 loop: CAWVLSYSGANVLTF. The CDR3 DNA reads as TGTGCCTGGGTCCTGAGCTACTCTGGGGCCAACGTCCTGACTTTC.